A single sample is the source of the 13 T cell receptor beta chains below, sequenced in a study of Graves' ophthalmopathy and Graves' hyperthyroidism. Beta-chain TCR CDR3 regions were amplified from RNA transcripts. RT-PCR in the first round used HTBI primers; a second-round multiplex PCR followed. MiXCR, run by TCRdb on the multiplex PCR reads, gives a single entry per CDR3 protein. The sample records roughly 610,000 distinct CDR3 sequences, 22% being singletons. Sequencing was performed on peripheral blood. The source is a woman aged 18-30 years with stable Graves' hyperthyroidism. Some clones in this sample may be carry-over from other donors' samples.

This clonotype was observed at least ten times. The chain carries TRBV7-9 and TRBJ1-2, with D possibly being TRBD1 (5 bases). The CDR3 contains 15 residues. Between the trimmed V and J ends, which lost 6 bases and 3 bases, there was a span of 17 bases. CDR1 and CDR2 from the germline V gene are SEHNR and FQNEAQ (reference sequence). CDR3 DNA sequence: TGTGCCAGCAGTTTACCTTCAGGGAGCTACTATGGCTACACCTTC. Amino acids: CASSLPSGSYYGYTF.

This chain links TRBV6-1 with TRBJ2-7, with 9 bases that match TRBD1. With 4 bases clipped from V and 3 bases from J, the junction kept 4 bases outside the gene matches. Germline CDR1 and CDR2: MNHNS and SASEGT. The CDR3 is 14 residues long. The CDR3 region is CASSGGTGNYEQYF. CDR3 sequence (DNA): TGTGCCAGCAGTGGCGGGACAGGGAACTACGAGCAGTACTTC.

This clonotype showed up many times. V gene TRBV6-1 combines with J gene TRBJ1-6; TRBD1 might be the D (6 bases). Germline V CDR1 and CDR2: MNHNS, SASEGT. The CDR3 spans 15 residues. The V gene lost 5 bases and the J gene lost 3 bases, with 11 bases spanning the gap. This CDR3 reads CASSQEDSYNSPLHF. CDR3 sequence (DNA): TGTGCCAGCAGTCAAGAGGACAGCTATAATTCACCCCTCCACTTT.

This clonotype has at least ten counts. J is TRBJ1-2 and V is TRBV20-1; 7 nucleotides align to TRBD1. Trimming cost V 1 base and J 3 bases; bases outside gene matches: 5. CDR3 length: 14 amino acids. Germline CDR1 is DFQATT and CDR2 is SNEGSKA (reference sequence). CDR3 region: CSARATGRDYGYTF. DNA of the CDR3: TGCAGTGCTAGAGCGACAGGGAGAGACTATGGCTACACCTTC.

The DNA of the CDR3 is TGTGCCACCAGACCGGACAGGGACGGGAGGAACACTGAAGCTTTCTTT. Its translation: CATRPDRDGRNTEAFF. The chain carries TRBV15 and TRBJ1-1, with TRBD1 matching over 8 bases. Germline CDR1 is LNHNV and CDR2 is YYDKDF (reference sequence). V lost 6 bases, J lost 1 base, and 10 bases stayed unmatched. The CDR3 is 16 amino acids.

This clonotype was picked up a small number of times. V is TRBV18 and J is TRBJ1-5, with a possible D match to TRBD1 (6 bases). V lost 1 base, J lost 2 bases, and 9 bases lay in between. The CDR3 has 15 amino acids. Germline loops: CDR1 KGHSH, CDR2 LQKENI. The CDR3 DNA reads as TGTGCCAGCTCACCACAGGGGGTGGGCAATCAGCCCCAGCATTTT. Its protein is CASSPQGVGNQPQHF.

The table lists this clonotype with many counts. The J gene is TRBJ1-1, the V gene TRBV2; D perhaps matches TRBD1 (6 bases). Germline V gene lookup returns CDR1 SNHLY and CDR2 FYNNEI. Deletions cut 0 bases from V and 13 bases from J, with 18 bases between. The CDR3 contains 14 residues. This CDR3 is CASSEALGGQGRFF. In nucleotides, the CDR3 is TGTGCCAGCAGTGAAGCGCTTGGGGGGCAGGGACGTTTCTTT. Full variable domain (outside the CDR3, taken from reference TRBV2 and TRBJ1-1): EPEVTQTPSHQVTQMGQEVILRCVPISNHLYFYWYRQILGQKVEFLVSFYNNEISEKSEIFDDQFSVERPDGSNFTLKIRSTKLEDSAMYFCASSEALGGQGRFFGQGTRLTVV.

The table lists this clonotype with a few counts. The genes are TRBV20-1 and TRBJ1-2; TRBD1 matches at 8 bases. Germline CDR1 and CDR2: DFQATT and SNEGSKA (reference sequence). V shed 6 bases, J shed 8 bases, and the junction held 8 bases outside the gene matches. CDR3 length: 12 residues. CDR3 in DNA: TGCAGTGCAAGAACAGGGGGTCGGGGCTACACCTTC. Its translation is CSARTGGRGYTF.

This clonotype came up many times. This CDR3 reads CASSLSTGFEQYF. CDR3 in DNA: TGTGCCAGCAGCTTGTCCACAGGGTTCGAGCAGTACTTC. This chain links TRBV11-1 with TRBJ2-7; possibly TRBD1 for D (6 bases). The CDR3 loop spans 13 amino acids. CDR1 is SGHAT, CDR2 FQDESV, per germline (reference sequence). Trimming left V 3 bases short and J 6 bases short, with 12 bases between.

The chain has TRBV7-2 and TRBJ2-7, with unresolved D. CDR3 length equals 14 residues. Trimming left V 6 bases short and J 0 bases short, with 12 bases between. CDR1 and CDR2 (germline): SGHTA, FQGNSA. CDR3 protein: CASRRRSSSYEQYF. Written as DNA, the CDR3 is TGTGCCAGCAGGAGGCGCAGTTCCTCCTACGAGCAGTACTTC.

The gene calls are TRBV12-3 or TRBV12-4 and TRBJ1-1; D ambiguous. This CDR3 is built from 13 residues. Trimming took 11 bases from V and 0 from J, leaving 13 bases between them. CDR3 nucleotide sequence: TGTGCCGGAAAATCCGGGGTGAACACTGAAGCTTTCTTT. This codes for CAGKSGVNTEAFF.

This clonotype was recorded a few times. This chain links TRBV5-1 with TRBJ2-7; 10 nucleotides line up with TRBD2. Trimming cost V 4 bases and J 0 bases; bases outside gene matches: 4. From germline, CDR1 is SGHRS and CDR2 YFSETQ. CDR3 size: 15 residues. CDR3 amino acids: CASSRTSGDSYEQYF. As DNA, the CDR3 is TGCGCCAGCAGCCGGACTAGCGGAGACTCCTACGAGCAGTACTTC.

The chain links TRBV7-9 to TRBJ2-4; the D gene could be TRBD1 or TRBD2 (5 bases each). The DNA end lines up better with TRBJ2-1; the J call may be wrong. This CDR3 region has 13 residues. Germline CDR1 reads SEHNR; CDR2 reads FQNEAQ (reference sequence). Written as DNA, the CDR3 is TGTGCCACCGGACGGGACCCCGTTGGGGAGCAGTTCTTC. Residues: CATGRDPVGEQFF.